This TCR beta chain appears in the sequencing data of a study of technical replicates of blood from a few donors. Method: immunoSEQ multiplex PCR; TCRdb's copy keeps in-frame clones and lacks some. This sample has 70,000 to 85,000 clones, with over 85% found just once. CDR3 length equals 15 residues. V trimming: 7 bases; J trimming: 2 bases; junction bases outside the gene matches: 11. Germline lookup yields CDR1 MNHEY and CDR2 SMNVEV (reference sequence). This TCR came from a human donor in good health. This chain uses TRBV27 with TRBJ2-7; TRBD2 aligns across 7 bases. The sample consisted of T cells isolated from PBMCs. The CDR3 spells CASTLWGGSPYEQYF. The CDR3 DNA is TGTGCCAGCACCTTATGGGGCGGGAGTCCCTACGAGCAGTACTTC.